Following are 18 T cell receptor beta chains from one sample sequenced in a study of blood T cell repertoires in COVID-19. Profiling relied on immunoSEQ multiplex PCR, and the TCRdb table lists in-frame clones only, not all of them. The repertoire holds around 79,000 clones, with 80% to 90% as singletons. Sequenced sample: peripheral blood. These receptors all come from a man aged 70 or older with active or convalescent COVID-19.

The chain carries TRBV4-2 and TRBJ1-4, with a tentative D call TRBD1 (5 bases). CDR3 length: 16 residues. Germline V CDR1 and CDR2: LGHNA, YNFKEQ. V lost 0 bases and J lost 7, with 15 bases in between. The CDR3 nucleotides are TGTGCCAGCAGCCAAGATCGATCGGGGCGGGGTGAAAAACTGTTTTTT. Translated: CASSQDRSGRGEKLFF.

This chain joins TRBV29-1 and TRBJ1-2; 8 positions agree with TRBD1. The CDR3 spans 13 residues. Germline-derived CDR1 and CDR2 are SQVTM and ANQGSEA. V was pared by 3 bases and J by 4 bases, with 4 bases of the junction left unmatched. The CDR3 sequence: CSVDRTGGYGYTF. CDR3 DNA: TGCAGCGTTGACCGTACAGGGGGCTATGGCTACACCTTC.

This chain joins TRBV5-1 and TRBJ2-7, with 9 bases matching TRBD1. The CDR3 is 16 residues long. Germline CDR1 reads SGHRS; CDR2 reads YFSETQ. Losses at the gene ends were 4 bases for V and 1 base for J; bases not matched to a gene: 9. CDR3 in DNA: TGCGCCAGCAGCCCCCTGACAGGGGGTATTTCCTACGAGCAGTACTTC. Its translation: CASSPLTGGISYEQYF.

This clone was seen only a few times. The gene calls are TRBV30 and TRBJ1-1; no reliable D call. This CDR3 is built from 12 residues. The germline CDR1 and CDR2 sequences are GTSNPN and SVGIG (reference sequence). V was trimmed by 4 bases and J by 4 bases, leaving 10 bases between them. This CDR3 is CAWKPAGTEAFF. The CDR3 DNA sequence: TGTGCCTGGAAACCGGCAGGCACTGAAGCTTTCTTT.

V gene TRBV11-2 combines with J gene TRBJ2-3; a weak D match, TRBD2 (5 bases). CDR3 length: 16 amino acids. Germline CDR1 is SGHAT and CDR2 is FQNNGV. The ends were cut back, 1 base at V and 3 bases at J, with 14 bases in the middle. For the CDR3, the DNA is TGTGCCAGCAGCTTAGGGGTACTAGTTCAGACAGATACGCAGTATTTT. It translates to CASSLGVLVQTDTQYF.

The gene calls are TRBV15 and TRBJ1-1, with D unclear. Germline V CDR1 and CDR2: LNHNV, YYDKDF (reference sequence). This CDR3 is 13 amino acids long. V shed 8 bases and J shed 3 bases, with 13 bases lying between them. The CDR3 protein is CATRGERDTEAFF. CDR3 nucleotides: TGTGCCACCCGAGGCGAACGGGACACTGAAGCTTTCTTT.

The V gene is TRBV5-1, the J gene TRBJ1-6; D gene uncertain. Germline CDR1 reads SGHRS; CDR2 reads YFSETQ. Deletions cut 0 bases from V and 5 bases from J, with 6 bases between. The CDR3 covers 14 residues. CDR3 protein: CASSLDPNNSPLHF. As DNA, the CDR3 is TGCGCCAGCAGCTTGGATCCCAATAATTCACCCCTCCACTTT.

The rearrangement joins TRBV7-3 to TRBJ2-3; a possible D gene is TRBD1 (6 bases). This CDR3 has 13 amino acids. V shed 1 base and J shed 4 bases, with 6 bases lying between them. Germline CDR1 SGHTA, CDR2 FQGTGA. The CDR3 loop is CASSLKGADTQYF. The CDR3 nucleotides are TGTGCCAGCAGCTTAAAGGGGGCAGATACGCAGTATTTT.

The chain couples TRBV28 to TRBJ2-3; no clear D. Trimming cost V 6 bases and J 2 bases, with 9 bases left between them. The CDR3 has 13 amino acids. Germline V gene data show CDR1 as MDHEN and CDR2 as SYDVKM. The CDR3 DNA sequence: TGTGCCAGCAGCCAAACTTCCACAGATACGCAGTATTTT. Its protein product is CASSQTSTDTQYF.

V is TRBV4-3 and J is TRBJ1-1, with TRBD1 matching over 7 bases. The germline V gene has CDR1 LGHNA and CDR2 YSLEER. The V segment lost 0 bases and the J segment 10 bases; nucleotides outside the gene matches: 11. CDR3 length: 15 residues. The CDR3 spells CASSQDAQGYWVAFF. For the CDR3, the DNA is TGCGCCAGCAGCCAAGATGCACAGGGGTACTGGGTAGCTTTCTTT.

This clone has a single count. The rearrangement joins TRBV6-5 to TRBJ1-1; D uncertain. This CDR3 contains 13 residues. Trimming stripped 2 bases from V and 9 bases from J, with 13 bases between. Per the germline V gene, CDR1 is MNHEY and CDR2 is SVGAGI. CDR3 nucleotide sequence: TGTGCCAGCAGTTACGACCAGGATAATAAAGCTTTCTTT. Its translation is CASSYDQDNKAFF.

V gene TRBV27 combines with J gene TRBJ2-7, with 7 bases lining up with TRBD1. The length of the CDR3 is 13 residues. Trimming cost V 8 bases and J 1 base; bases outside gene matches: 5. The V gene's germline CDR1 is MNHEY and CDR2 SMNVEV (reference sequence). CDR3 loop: CASAGTESYEQYF. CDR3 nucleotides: TGTGCCAGCGCCGGGACAGAGTCCTACGAGCAGTACTTC.

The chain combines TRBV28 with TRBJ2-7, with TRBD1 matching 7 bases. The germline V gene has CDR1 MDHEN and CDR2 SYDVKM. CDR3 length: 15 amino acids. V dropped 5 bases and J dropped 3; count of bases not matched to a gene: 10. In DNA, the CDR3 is TGTGCCAGCAGTATAACCGGGACAGTCGACTACGAGCAGTACTTC. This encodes CASSITGTVDYEQYF.

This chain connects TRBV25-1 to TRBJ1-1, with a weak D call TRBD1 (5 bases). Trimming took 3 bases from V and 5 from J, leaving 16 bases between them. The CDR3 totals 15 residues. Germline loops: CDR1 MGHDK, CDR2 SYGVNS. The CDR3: CASSDHRYRTTEAFF. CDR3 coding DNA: TGTGCCAGCAGTGACCACAGGTATCGAACAACTGAAGCTTTCTTT. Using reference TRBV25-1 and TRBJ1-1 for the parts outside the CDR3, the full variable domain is EADIYQTPRYLVIGTGKKITLECSQTMGHDKMYWYQQDPGMELHLIHYSYGVNSTEKGDLSSESTVSRIRTEHFPLTLESARPSHTSQYLCASSDHRYRTTEAFFGQGTRLTVV.

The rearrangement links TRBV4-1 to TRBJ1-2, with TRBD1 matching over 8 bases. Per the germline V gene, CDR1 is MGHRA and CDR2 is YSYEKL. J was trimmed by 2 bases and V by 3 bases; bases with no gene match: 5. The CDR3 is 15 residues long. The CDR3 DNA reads TGCGCCAGCAGCCAGGCTAGGACAGGGAACTATGGCTACACCTTC. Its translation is CASSQARTGNYGYTF.

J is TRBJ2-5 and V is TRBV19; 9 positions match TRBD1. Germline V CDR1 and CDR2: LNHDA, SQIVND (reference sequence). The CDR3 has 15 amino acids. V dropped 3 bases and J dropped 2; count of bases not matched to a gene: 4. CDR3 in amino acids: CASSIPGQGQETQYF. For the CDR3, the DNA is TGTGCCAGTAGTATCCCGGGACAGGGACAAGAGACCCAGTACTTC.

CDR3 bases: TGTGCCAGCAGCTTGGCGGGAGTACGGGAGCAGTTCTTC. Its translation is CASSLAGVREQFF. The rearrangement uses TRBV7-9 and TRBJ2-1; TRBD2 matches 7 bases. Per the germline V gene, CDR1 is SEHNR and CDR2 is FQNEAQ (reference sequence). With 3 bases clipped from V and 10 bases from J, the junction kept 6 bases outside the gene matches. This CDR3 has 13 amino acids.

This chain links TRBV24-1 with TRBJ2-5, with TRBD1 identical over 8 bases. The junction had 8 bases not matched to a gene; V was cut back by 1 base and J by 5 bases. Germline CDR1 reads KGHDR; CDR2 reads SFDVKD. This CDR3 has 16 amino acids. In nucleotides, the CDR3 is TGTGCCACCAGTGATTTACGTGGGACAGGCCCCGAGACCCAGTACTTC. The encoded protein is CATSDLRGTGPETQYF.